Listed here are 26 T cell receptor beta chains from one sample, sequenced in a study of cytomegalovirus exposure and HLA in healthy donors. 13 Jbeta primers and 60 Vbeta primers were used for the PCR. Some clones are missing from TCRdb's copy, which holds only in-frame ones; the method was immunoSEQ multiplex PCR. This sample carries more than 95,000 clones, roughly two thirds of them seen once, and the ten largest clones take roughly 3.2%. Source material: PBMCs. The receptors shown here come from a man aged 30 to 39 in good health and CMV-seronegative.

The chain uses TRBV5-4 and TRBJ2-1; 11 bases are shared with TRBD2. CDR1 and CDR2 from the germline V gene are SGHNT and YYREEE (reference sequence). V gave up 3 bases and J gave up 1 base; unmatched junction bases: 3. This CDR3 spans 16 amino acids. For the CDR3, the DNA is TGTGCCAGCAGCTGGGGGACTAGCGGATCCTACAATGAGCAGTTCTTC. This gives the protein CASSWGTSGSYNEQFF.

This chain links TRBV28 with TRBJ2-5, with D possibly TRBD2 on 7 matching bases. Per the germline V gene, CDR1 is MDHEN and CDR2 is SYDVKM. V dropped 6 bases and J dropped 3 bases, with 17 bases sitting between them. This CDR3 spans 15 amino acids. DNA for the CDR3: TGTGCCAGCAGCCGCCGGGGGGCTGTTGAAGAGACCCAGTACTTC. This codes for CASSRRGAVEETQYF.

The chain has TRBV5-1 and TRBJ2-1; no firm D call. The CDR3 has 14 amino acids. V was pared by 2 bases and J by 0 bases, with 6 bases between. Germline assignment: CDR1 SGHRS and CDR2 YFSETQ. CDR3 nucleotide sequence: TGCGCCAGCAGCTTCCTCTCCTCCTACAATGAGCAGTTCTTC. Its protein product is CASSFLSSYNEQFF.

This CDR3 is CAWREALVGEQFF. CDR3 DNA: TGTGCCTGGAGGGAGGCTCTAGTCGGTGAGCAGTTCTTC. The J gene is TRBJ2-1, the V gene TRBV30; maybe TRBD2 (5 bases). The germline V and J ends were trimmed by 3 bases and 9 bases, with 15 bases remaining between them. This CDR3 region has 13 residues. Germline-derived CDR1 and CDR2 are GTSNPN and SVGIG (reference sequence).

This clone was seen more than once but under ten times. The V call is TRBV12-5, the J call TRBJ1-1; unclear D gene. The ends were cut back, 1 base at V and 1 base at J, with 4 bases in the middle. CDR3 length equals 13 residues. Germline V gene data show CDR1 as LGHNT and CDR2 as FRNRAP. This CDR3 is CASGLAGNTEAFF. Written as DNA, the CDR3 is TGTGCTAGTGGTTTGGCGGGGAACACTGAAGCTTTCTTT.

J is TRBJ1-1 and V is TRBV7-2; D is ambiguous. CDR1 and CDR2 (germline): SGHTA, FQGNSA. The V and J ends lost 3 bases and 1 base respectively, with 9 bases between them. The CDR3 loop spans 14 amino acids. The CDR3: CASSFYGSNTEAFF. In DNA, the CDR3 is TGTGCCAGCAGCTTCTATGGTTCGAACACTGAAGCTTTCTTT.

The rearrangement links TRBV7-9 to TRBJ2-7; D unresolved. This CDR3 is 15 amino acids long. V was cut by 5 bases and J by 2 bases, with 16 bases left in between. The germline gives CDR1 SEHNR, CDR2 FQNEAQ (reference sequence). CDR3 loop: CASSPSTATAYEQYF. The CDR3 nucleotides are TGTGCCAGCAGCCCAAGTACAGCTACGGCCTACGAGCAGTACTTC.

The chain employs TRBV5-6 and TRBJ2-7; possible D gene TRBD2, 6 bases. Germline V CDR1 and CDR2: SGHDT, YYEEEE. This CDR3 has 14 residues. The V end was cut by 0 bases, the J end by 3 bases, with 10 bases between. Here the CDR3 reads CASSLGASDYEQYF. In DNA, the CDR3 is TGTGCCAGCAGCTTGGGGGCTAGCGACTACGAGCAGTACTTC.

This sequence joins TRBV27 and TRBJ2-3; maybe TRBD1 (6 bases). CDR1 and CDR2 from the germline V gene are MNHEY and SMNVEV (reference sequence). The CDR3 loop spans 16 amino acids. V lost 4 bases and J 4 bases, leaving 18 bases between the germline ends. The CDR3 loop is CASSSGPRGNSDTQYF. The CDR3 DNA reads TGTGCCAGCAGTTCCGGACCCAGGGGCAATTCAGATACGCAGTATTTT.

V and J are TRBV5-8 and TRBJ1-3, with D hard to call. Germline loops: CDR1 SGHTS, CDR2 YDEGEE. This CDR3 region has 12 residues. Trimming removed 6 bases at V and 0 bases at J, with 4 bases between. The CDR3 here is CASTSSGNTIYF. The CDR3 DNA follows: TGTGCCAGCACCAGCTCTGGAAACACCATATATTTT.

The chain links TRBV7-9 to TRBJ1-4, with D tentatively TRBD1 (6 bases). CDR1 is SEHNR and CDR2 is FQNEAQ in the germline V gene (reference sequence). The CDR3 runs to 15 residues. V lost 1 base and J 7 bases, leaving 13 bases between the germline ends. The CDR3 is CASSLDTGTVEKLFF. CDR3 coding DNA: TGTGCCAGCAGCTTAGATACAGGGACGGTTGAAAAACTGTTTTTT. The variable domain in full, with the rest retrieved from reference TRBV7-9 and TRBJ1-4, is DTGVSQNPRHKITKRGQNVTFRCDPISEHNRLYWYRQTLGQGPEFLTYFQNEAQLEKSRLLSDRFSAERPKGSFSTLEIQRTEQGDSAMYLCASSLDTGTVEKLFFGSGTQLSVL.

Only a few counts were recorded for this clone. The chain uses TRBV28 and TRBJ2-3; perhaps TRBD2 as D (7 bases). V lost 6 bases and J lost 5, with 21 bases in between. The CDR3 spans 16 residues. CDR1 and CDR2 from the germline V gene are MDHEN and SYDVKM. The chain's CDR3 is CASSLMVGGRGDTQYF. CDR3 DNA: TGTGCCAGCAGCCTGATGGTCGGGGGGCGAGGAGATACGCAGTATTTT.

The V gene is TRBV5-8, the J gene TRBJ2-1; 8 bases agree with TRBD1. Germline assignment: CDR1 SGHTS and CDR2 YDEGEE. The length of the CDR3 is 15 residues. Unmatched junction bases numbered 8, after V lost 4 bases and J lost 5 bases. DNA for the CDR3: TGTGCCAGCAGCCCGGACAGGGTGGGGAACAATGAGCAGTTCTTC. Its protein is CASSPDRVGNNEQFF.

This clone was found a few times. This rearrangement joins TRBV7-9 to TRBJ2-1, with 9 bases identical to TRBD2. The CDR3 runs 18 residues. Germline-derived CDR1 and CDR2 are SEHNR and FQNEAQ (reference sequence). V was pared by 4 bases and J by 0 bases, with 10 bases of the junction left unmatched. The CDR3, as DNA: TGTGCCAGCAGCTCACTGGGCGGGAGGGCTAGCTCCTACAATGAGCAGTTCTTC. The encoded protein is CASSSLGGRASSYNEQFF. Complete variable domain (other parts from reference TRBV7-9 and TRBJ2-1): DTGVSQNPRHKITKRGQNVTFRCDPISEHNRLYWYRQTLGQGPEFLTYFQNEAQLEKSRLLSDRFSAERPKGSFSTLEIQRTEQGDSAMYLCASSSLGGRASSYNEQFFGPGTRLTVL.

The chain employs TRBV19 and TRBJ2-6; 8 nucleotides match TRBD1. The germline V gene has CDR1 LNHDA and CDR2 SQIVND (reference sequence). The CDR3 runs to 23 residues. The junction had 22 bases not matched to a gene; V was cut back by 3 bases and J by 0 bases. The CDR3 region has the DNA TGTGCCAGTAGTATCCTATCCGCCCTCTTCGCCGGGACAGGTACCTCTGGGGCCAACGTCCTGACTTTC. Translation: CASSILSALFAGTGTSGANVLTF.

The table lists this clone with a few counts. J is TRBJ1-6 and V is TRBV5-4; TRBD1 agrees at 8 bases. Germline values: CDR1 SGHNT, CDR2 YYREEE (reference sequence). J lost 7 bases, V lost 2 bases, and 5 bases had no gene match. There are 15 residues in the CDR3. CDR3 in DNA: TGTGCCAGCAGCTTTGGACAGGGCGGGAATTCACCCCTCCACTTT. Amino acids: CASSFGQGGNSPLHF.

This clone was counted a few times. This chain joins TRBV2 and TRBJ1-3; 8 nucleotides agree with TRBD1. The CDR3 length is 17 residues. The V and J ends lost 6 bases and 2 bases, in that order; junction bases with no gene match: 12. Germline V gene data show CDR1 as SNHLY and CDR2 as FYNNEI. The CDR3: CASSTDRQGQAGNTIYF. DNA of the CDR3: TGTGCCAGCAGCACGGACCGACAGGGACAGGCTGGAAACACCATATATTTT.

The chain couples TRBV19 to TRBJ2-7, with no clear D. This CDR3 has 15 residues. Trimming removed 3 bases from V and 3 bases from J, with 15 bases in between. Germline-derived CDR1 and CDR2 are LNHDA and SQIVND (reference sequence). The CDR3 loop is CASSIRTAPFYEQYF. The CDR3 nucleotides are TGTGCCAGTAGTATTAGAACAGCTCCTTTCTACGAGCAGTACTTC.

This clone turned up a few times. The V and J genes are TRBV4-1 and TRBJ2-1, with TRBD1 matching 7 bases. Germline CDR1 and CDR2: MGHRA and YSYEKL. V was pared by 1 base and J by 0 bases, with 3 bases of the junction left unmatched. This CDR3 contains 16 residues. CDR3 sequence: CASSQGAGGSYNEQFF. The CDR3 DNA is TGCGCCAGCAGCCAAGGAGCAGGGGGCTCCTACAATGAGCAGTTCTTC.

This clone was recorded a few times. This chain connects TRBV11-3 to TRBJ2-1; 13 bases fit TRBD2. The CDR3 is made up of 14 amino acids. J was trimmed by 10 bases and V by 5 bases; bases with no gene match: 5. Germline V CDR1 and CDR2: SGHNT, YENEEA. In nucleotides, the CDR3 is TGTGCCAGCAGCCGGACTAGCGGGAGAATGGAGCAGTTCTTC. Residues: CASSRTSGRMEQFF.

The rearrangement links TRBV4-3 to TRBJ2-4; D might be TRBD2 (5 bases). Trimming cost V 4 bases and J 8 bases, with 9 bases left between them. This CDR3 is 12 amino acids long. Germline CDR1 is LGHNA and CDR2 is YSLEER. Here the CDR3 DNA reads TGCGCCAGCAGCCGGACTTCAGACATTCAGTACTTC. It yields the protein CASSRTSDIQYF.

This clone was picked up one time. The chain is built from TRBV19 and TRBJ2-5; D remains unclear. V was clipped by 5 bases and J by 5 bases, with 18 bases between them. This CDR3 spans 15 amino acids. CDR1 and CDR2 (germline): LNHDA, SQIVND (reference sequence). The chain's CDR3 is CASSFVDSRPETQYF. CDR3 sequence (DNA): TGTGCCAGTAGTTTTGTCGACTCCCGCCCGGAGACCCAGTACTTC.

CDR3 DNA: TGTGCCAGCAGCCCACAGGGAGTCGCCACTGAAGCTTTCTTT. This translates into CASSPQGVATEAFF. The chain couples TRBV11-2 to TRBJ1-1; TRBD1 might be the D (6 bases). From germline, CDR1 is SGHAT and CDR2 FQNNGV. The CDR3 loop spans 14 amino acids. Between the trimmed V and J ends, which lost 5 bases and 4 bases, there was a span of 14 bases.

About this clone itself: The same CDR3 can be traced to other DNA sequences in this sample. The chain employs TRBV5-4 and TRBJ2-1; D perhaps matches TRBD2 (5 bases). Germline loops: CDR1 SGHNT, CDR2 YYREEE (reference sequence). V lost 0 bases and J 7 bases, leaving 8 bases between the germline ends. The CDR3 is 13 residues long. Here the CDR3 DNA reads TGTGCCAGCAGCTTGGCTCGCGGGAATGAGCAGTTCTTC. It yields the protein CASSLARGNEQFF.

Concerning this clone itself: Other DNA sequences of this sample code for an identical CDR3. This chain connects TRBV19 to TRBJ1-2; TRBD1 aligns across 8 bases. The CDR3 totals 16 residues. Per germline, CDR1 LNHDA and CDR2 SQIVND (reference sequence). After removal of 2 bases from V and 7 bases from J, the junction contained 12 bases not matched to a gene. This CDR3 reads CASSIIGQGGVGGYTF. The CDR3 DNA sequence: TGTGCCAGTAGTATAATCGGACAGGGTGGGGTAGGTGGCTACACCTTC.

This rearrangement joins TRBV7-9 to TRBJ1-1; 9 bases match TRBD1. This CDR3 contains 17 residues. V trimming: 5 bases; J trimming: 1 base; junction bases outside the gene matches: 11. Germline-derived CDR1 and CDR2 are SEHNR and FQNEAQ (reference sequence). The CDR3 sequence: CASSPGTGRKENTEAFF. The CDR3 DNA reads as TGTGCCAGCAGCCCTGGGACAGGGCGCAAGGAGAACACTGAAGCTTTCTTT.